Below are 10 T cell receptor beta chains sequenced from a single sample in a study of OX40 agonist ivuxolimab in advanced cancers. Profiling relied on immunoSEQ multiplex PCR, and the TCRdb table lists in-frame clones only, not all of them. The sample includes tens of thousands of clones, approximately 90% of them seen just once. The sample in question was CD4+ or CD8+ T cells sorted from blood, obtained in a trial of the OX40 agonist ivuxolimab. All receptors derive from an adult with an advanced solid tumor such as melanoma, head and neck, liver or kidney cancer.

This clone was detected a few times. The V and J genes are TRBV7-8 and TRBJ2-1; D is ambiguous. Trimming left V 1 base short and J 4 bases short, with 2 bases between. CDR1 and CDR2 (germline): SGHVS, FQNEAQ. The CDR3 sequence is 12 residues long. The CDR3 DNA is TGTGCCAGCAGCTTAGGTTACAATGAGCAGTTCTTC. It translates to CASSLGYNEQFF.

There are a few counts of this clone. Germline is not matched at one junction end, which may reflect a read error. The chain has TRBV27 and TRBJ2-1, with TRBD1 identical over 9 bases. CDR1 and CDR2 (germline): MNHEY, SMNVEV (reference sequence). The CDR3 is 12 amino acids. The CDR3 sequence is CASRFPGQGPFF. The CDR3 DNA reads TGTGCCAGCCGTTTTCCGGGACAGGGTCCGTTCTTC.

The chain is built from TRBV11-2 and TRBJ1-1, with D perhaps matching TRBD1 (5 bases). The CDR3 is 13 amino acids. Germline CDR1 SGHAT, CDR2 FQNNGV. The germline V and J ends were trimmed by 5 bases and 8 bases, with 15 bases remaining between them. CDR3 protein: CASSLTTGEEAFF. CDR3 DNA sequence: TGTGCCAGCAGCCTCACTACGGGGGAGGAAGCTTTCTTT.

The chain combines TRBV27 with TRBJ2-7; 9 bases are shared with TRBD1. CDR1 is MNHEY, CDR2 SMNVEV, per germline (reference sequence). V shed 5 bases and J 2 bases; nucleotides not matched to a gene: 4. This CDR3 spans 14 amino acids. CDR3 sequence: CASSPWTGAYEQYF. The CDR3 coding sequence is TGTGCCAGCAGTCCGTGGACAGGGGCCTACGAGCAGTACTTC.

The chain uses TRBV12-2 and TRBJ2-5; the table calls TRBD2, which could not be checked here. TRBV12-2 is a listed pseudogene. The CDR3 is 19 residues long. As DNA, the CDR3 is TGTGCAAGTCGCTTAGCGCAACGGGGGTACCTGCCCCTCCAAGAGACCCAGTACTTC. Encoded protein: CASRLAQRGYLPLQETQYF.

This rearrangement joins TRBV4-3 to TRBJ1-5; D is uncertain. CDR1 and CDR2 (germline): LGHNA, YSLEER. Trimming stripped 0 bases from V and 2 bases from J, with 5 bases between. The CDR3 is 14 amino acids. The CDR3 region has the DNA TGCGCCAGCAGCCAAGACGCGGGCAATCAGCCCCAGCATTTT. Protein sequence: CASSQDAGNQPQHF.

The gene calls are TRBV4-3 and TRBJ2-2, with D possibly matching TRBD1 (6 bases). CDR1 is LGHNA and CDR2 is YSLEER in the germline V gene. The CDR3 has 16 residues. The V gene lost 0 bases and the J gene lost 4 bases, with 12 bases spanning the gap. CDR3 bases: TGCGCCAGCAGCCAAGATGTTGGGACACTCACCGGGGAGCTGTTTTTT. Translating gives CASSQDVGTLTGELFF.

The V gene is TRBV7-3, the J gene TRBJ1-1, with no clear D. There are 14 residues in the CDR3. V was shortened by 5 bases and J by 4 bases, with 14 bases between the two germline ends. In germline, CDR1 is SGHTA, CDR2 FQGTGA. The CDR3 region has the DNA TGTGCCAGCAGCCCAACGGGGTCTGGCACTGAAGCTTTCTTT. It specifies CASSPTGSGTEAFF. The whole variable domain, filled in from reference TRBV7-3 and TRBJ1-1, reads GAGVSQTPSNKVTEKGKYVELRCDPISGHTALYWYRQSLGQGPEFLIYFQGTGAADDSGLPNDRFFAVRPEGSVSTLKIQRTERGDSAVYLCASSPTGSGTEAFFGQGTRLTVV.

The V gene is TRBV5-1, the J gene TRBJ2-3, with 9 bases aligning to TRBD2. Germline lookup yields CDR1 SGHRS and CDR2 YFSETQ. The V segment lost 0 bases and the J segment 3 bases; nucleotides outside the gene matches: 5. The CDR3 length is 16 residues. The CDR3: CASSLGVAGVTDTQYF. CDR3 DNA sequence: TGCGCCAGCAGCTTGGGAGTAGCGGGAGTAACAGATACGCAGTATTTT.

V gene TRBV4-3 combines with J gene TRBJ2-7; D possibly corresponds to TRBD1 (6 bases). V dropped 3 bases and J dropped 2 bases, with 14 bases sitting between them. CDR1 and CDR2 (germline): LGHNA, YSLEER. This CDR3 comprises 15 residues. The CDR3 loop reads CASSHGTRNPYEQYF. CDR3 in DNA: TGCGCCAGCAGCCACGGGACACGTAACCCCTACGAGCAGTACTTC.